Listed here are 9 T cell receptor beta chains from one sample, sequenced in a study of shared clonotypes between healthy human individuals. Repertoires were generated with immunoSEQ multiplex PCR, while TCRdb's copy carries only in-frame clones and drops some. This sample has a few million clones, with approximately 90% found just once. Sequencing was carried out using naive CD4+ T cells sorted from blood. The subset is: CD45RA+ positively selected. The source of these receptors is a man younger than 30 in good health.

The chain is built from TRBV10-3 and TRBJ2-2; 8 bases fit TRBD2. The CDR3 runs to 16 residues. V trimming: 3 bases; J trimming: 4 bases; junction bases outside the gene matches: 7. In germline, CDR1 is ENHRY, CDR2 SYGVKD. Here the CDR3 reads CAISDPGLGGTGELFF. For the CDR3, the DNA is TGTGCCATCAGTGATCCGGGACTAGGAGGCACCGGGGAGCTGTTTTTT.

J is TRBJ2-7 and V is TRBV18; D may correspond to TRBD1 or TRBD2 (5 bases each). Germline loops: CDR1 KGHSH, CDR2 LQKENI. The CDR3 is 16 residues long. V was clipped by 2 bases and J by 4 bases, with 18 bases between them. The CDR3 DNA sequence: TGTGCCAGCTCACCAGGGGGATCAGGACCGCCATACGAGCAGTACTTC. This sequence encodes CASSPGGSGPPYEQYF. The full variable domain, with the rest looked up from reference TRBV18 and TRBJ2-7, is NAGVMQNPRHLVRRRGQEARLRCSPMKGHSHVYWYRQLPEEGLKFMVYLQKENIIDESGMPKERFSAEFPKEGPSILRIQQVVRGDSAAYFCASSPGGSGPPYEQYFGPGTRLTVT.

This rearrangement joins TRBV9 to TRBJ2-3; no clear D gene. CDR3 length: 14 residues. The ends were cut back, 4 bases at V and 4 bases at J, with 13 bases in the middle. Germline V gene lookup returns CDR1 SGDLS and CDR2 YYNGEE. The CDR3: CASSPQVVPDTQYF. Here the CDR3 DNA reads TGTGCCAGCAGCCCTCAGGTGGTCCCAGATACGCAGTATTTT.

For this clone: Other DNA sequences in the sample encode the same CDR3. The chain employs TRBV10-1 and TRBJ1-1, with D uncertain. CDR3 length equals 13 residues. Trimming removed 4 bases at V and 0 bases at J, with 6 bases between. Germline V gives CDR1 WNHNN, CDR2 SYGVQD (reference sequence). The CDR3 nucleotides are TGCGCCAGCAGTGCCGCATTGAACACTGAAGCTTTCTTT. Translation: CASSAALNTEAFF.

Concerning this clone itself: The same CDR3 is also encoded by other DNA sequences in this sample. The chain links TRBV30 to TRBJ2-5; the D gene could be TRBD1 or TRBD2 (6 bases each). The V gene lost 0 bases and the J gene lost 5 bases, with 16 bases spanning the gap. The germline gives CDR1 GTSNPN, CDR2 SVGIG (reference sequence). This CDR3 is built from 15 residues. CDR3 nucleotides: TGTGCCTGGAGTGTACGTGGGGGGCCTAGGGAGACCCAGTACTTC. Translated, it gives CAWSVRGGPRETQYF.

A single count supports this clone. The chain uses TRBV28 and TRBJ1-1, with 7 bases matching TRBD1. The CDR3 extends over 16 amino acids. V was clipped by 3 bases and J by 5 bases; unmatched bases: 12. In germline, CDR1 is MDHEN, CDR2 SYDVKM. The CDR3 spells CASSFGTPGGRTEAFF. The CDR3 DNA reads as TGTGCCAGCAGTTTCGGGACGCCAGGGGGAAGGACTGAAGCTTTCTTT.

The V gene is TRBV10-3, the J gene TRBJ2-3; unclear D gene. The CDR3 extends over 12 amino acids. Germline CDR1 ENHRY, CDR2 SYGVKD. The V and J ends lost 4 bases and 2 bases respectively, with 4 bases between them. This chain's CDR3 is CAISGATDTQYF. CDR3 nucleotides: TGTGCCATCAGTGGAGCCACAGATACGCAGTATTTT.

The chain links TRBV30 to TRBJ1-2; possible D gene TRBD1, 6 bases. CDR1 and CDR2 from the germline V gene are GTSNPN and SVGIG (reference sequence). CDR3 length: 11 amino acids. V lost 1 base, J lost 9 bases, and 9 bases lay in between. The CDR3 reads CAWSAGQRYTF. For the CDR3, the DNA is TGTGCCTGGAGTGCCGGACAGCGCTACACCTTC.

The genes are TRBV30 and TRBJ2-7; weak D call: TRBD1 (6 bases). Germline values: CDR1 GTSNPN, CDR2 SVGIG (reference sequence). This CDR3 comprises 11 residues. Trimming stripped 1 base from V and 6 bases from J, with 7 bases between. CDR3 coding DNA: TGTGCCTGGAGTGACAGGGCCGAGCAGTACTTC. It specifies CAWSDRAEQYF.